This TCR beta chain was documented in a study of T cells in Graves' hyperthyroidism and ophthalmopathy. Study outcomes and limitations: Stable hyperthyroidism was separated from ophthalmopathy by a model based on 13 V-J features. Blood also held most thyroid clonotypes expanded beyond 0.001.

The CDR3 sequence is 13 residues long. The germline CDR1 and CDR2 sequences are LGHDT and YNNKEL (reference sequence). V was pared by 8 bases and J by 8 bases, with 18 bases between. This clonotype occurred many times. What it binds is unknown. Disease duration under 2 months; hyperthyroidism patients were aged 18 to 65. Using RNA transcripts as the source, TCR beta CDR3 regions were amplified. During a first-round RT-PCR of the TCR CDR3, the HTBI primer set was used. TCRdb reanalysed the multiplex PCR reads using MiXCR and keeps one entry per CDR3 protein. This sample has approximately 600,000 distinct CDR3 sequences; roughly 13% occur once, and the top ten carry roughly 5.5%.

This rearrangement joins TRBV3-1 to TRBJ1-1, with a weak D call TRBD1 (5 bases). The sequence was collected from a woman aged 25 to 39 with Graves' hyperthyroidism that later progressed to Graves' ophthalmopathy. The sequenced sample consisted of blood. CDR3 DNA: TGTGCCAGCGGAGGGACGGTGAAAGGGGAAGCTTTCTTT. This sequence encodes CASGGTVKGEAFF.